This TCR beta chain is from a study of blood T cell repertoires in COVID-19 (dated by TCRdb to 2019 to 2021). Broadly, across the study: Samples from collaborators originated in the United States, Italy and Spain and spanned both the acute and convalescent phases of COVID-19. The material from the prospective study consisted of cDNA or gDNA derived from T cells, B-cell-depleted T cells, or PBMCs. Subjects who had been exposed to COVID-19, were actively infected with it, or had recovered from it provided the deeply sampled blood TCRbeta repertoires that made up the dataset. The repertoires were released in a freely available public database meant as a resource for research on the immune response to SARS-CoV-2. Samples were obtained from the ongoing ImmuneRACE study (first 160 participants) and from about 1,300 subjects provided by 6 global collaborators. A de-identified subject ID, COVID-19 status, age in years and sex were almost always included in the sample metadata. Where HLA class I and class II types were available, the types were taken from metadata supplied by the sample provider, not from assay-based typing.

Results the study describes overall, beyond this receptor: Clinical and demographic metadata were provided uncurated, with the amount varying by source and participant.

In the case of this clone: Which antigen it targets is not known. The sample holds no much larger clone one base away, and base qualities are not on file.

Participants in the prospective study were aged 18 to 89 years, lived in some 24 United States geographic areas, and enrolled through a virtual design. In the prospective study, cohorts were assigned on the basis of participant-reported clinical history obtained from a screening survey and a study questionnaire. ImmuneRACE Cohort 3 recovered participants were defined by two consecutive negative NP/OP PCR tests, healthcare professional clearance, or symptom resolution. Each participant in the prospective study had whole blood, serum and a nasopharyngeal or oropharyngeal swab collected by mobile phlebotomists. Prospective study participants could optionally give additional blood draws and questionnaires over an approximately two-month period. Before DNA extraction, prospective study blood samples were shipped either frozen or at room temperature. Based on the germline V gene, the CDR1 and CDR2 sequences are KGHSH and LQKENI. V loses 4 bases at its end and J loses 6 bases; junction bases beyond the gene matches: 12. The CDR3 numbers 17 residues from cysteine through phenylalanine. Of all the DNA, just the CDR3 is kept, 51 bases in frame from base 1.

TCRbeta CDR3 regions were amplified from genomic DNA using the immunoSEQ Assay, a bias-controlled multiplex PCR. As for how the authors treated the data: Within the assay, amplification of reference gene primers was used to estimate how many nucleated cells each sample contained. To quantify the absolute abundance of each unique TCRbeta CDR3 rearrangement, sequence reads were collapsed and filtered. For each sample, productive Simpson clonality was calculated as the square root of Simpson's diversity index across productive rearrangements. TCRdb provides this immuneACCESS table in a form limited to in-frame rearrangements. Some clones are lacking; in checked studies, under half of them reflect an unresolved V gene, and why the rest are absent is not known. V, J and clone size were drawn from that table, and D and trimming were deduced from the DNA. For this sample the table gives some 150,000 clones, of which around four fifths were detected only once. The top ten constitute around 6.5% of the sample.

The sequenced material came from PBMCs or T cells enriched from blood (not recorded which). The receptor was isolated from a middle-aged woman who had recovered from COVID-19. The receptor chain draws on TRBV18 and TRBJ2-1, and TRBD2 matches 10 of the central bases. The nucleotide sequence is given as TGTGCCAGCTCACTGCGGAGTGTCGCTAGCGGGAGCAATGAGCAGTTCTTC. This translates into CASSLRSVASGSNEQFF.